These T cell receptor beta chains were read from a single sample in a study of blood T cell repertoires in COVID-19. Libraries were prepared by immunoSEQ multiplex PCR; TCRdb keeps only in-frame clonotypes and omits some of them. Of roughly 180,000 clones in the sample, approximately 85% are singletons; the top ten hold approximately 7.7%. The specimen was peripheral blood. The receptors derive from an older woman with COVID-19, enrolled during active disease. Each CDR3 is given with its conserved first and last residue. A D gene is named only where the DNA matches it firmly. A clone size is listed for some rows: how often the clone was seen (once, few, many), or a class if it is expanded.

j_call v_call d_call clone_size cdr3_nt cdr3_aa
TRBJ2-5 TRBV5-7 - few TGTGCCAGCAGCTGGGTTCGGACAGTTATTTTCGGTTCAGAGACCCAGTACTTC CASSWVRTVIFGSETQYF
TRBJ2-7 TRBV3-1/TRBV3-2 TRBD2 - TGTGCCAGCAGCCAAGATGGGTCGAGCGGGATCGCAAAATCCTACGAGCAGTACTTT CASSQDGSSGIAKSYEQYF
TRBJ2-5 TRBV19 - - TGTGCCAGTAGTCCTAGTACGGGGTACCAGGAGACCCAGTACTTC CASSPSTGYQETQYF
TRBJ1-5 TRBV11-2 TRBD1 - TGTGCCAGCAGCTTAGATTTGGTCACAGGGGGCAATCAGCCCCAGCATTTT CASSLDLVTGGNQPQHF
TRBJ2-2 TRBV4-3 - - TGCGCCAGCAGCCACCATACTCGGAACACCGGGGAGCTGTTTTTT CASSHHTRNTGELFF
TRBJ1-1 TRBV6-5 TRBD1 - TGTGCCAGCAGATATCAGGGGGGCACTGAAGCTTTCTTT CASRYQGGTEAFF
TRBJ1-6 TRBV10-3 TRBD1 many TGTGCCGTACAGGGGTTCGACAATTCACCCCTCCACTTT CAVQGFDNSPLHF
TRBJ2-5 TRBV5-4 TRBD1 - TGTGCCAGCAGCGCCGGACAGGGGAGAGAGACCCAGTACTTC CASSAGQGRETQYF
TRBJ1-3 TRBV29-1 - - TGCAGCGTGAGGGCCGGCTCTGGAAACACCATATATTTT CSVRAGSGNTIYF
TRBJ2-1 TRBV5-4 TRBD2 once TGTGCCAGCAGCTGGGGACTAGCATCGGGTAATGAGCAGTTCTTC CASSWGLASGNEQFF
TRBJ1-2 TRBV19 TRBD1 once TGTGCCAGTAGTATCCGGACAGGGGGCAAAGGCTACACCTTC CASSIRTGGKGYTF
TRBJ1-2 TRBV11-1 - - TGTGCCAGCTCCCCGGCGTCTTCGGGAGGCTACACCTTC CASSPASSGGYTF
TRBJ2-2 TRBV6-5 TRBD2 - TGTGCCAGCAGAGCGGGAGAAGGCACCGGGGAGCTGTTTTTT CASRAGEGTGELFF
TRBJ2-3 TRBV6-5 - - TGTGCCAGCAGTTCCGGCTCGGCGGGGCACACAGATACGCAGTATTTT CASSSGSAGHTDTQYF
TRBJ1-2 TRBV28 - once TGTGCCAGCAGTGAGACGACAGGCGTCTATGGCTACACCTTC CASSETTGVYGYTF
TRBJ1-2 TRBV19 - - TGTGCCAGTAGTATAGGCCCGGGTTCAAGCTATGGCTACACCTTC CASSIGPGSSYGYTF
TRBJ2-1 TRBV28 - - TGTGCCAGCAGGCCGGGATCAAGGAATGAGCAGTTCTTC CASRPGSRNEQFF
TRBJ2-1 TRBV4-1 TRBD2 few TGCGCCAGCAGCCAAGGGGCGGGGGGGCGATACAATGAGCAGTTCTTC CASSQGAGGRYNEQFF
TRBJ2-5 TRBV4-2 TRBD2 - TGTGCCAGCAGCCAAGGGGGCGGACTAGCGGACTTTGCTGAGGAGACCCAGTACTTC CASSQGGGLADFAEETQYF
TRBJ2-1 TRBV28 TRBD2 - TGTGCCAGCGGCTTACTAGCGGGAGGAGAGGATGAGCAGTTCTTC CASGLLAGGEDEQFF
TRBJ1-2 TRBV5-1 TRBD1 once TGCGCCAGCAGGACTGGACAGGCAGTTTCTAACTATGGCTACACCTTC CASRTGQAVSNYGYTF
TRBJ2-2 TRBV7-3 TRBD1 few TGTGCCAGCAGACAGGGACAGCTCACCGGGGAGCTGTTTTTT CASRQGQLTGELFF
TRBJ1-5 TRBV2 - few TGTGCCAGCAGTGATGTAGGGGTTGACAATCAGCCCCAGCATTTT CASSDVGVDNQPQHF
TRBJ1-1 TRBV18 TRBD1 - TGTGCCAGCCGACGGGACAGGACTATGAACACTGAAGCTTTCTTT CASRRDRTMNTEAFF
TRBJ2-1 TRBV29-1 TRBD2 - TGCAGCGTCGAGACTAGCGGGGGTTACAATGAGCAGTTCTTC CSVETSGGYNEQFF
TRBJ2-7 TRBV27 - - TGTGCCAGCAAAGGTCGAGGCGAGCAGTACTTC CASKGRGEQYF
TRBJ2-1 TRBV7-2 TRBD1 few TGTGCCAGCAGACCCCTGGGAGACAGGGGCGACAATGAGCAGTTCTTC CASRPLGDRGDNEQFF
TRBJ1-2 TRBV28 TRBD1 - TGTGCCAGCAGCTTCCCCGGGACAGGGGGGAGAGGCTACACCTTC CASSFPGTGGRGYTF
TRBJ1-6 TRBV7-9 - - TGTGCCAGCAGCTTCGGCCAGGGCGGTGGTAATTCACCCCTCCACTTT CASSFGQGGGNSPLHF
TRBJ1-5 TRBV6-5 - - TGTGCCAGCAGCACACTATACGGTGGCAATCAGCCCCAGCATTTT CASSTLYGGNQPQHF
TRBJ1-5 TRBV6-5 TRBD1 - TGTGCCAGCAGAAGGACAGGGTTGGGCAATCAGCCCCAGCATTTT CASRRTGLGNQPQHF
TRBJ2-5 TRBV3-1/TRBV3-2 - - TGTGCCAGCAGCCGGGAGGTGGGGCGGGAGACCCAGTACTTC CASSREVGRETQYF
TRBJ2-6 TRBV10-3 - - TGTGCCATCAGTTCTCAGGGCTCTGGGGCCAACGTCCTGACTTTC CAISSQGSGANVLTF
TRBJ2-6 TRBV29-1 - - TGCAGCGCCCAGGCCTCTGGGGCCAACGTCCTGACTTTC CSAQASGANVLTF
TRBJ1-2 TRBV28 - - TGTGCCAGCAGCTTCTTGTCCCAACCAGGTGGCTACACCTTC CASSFLSQPGGYTF